The T cell receptor beta chain under discussion was sequenced for a study of siplizumab effects on memory and regulatory T cells. The study, taken as a whole, reports: Suppressive activity of Tregs proliferating in siplizumab cultures remained unconfirmed. Unstimulated naive T cells seemed to show more diversity than memory cells did, and they also seemed to be among the major contributors to the alloresponse. Where siplizumab was present, mappable alloreactive CD4+ clones averaged about 70% Treg-derived, compared with 25% to 30% in controls.

Data came from immunoSEQ multiplex PCR; TCRdb stores just in-frame clones and leaves some out. Seen here are around 65,000 clones, 70% to 80% observed once, and the top ten hold about 0.42%. This CDR3 is built from 17 residues. The V segment lost 7 bases and the J segment 2 bases; nucleotides outside the gene matches: 12. The germline V gene has CDR1 LNHDA and CDR2 SQIVND (reference sequence). In the case of this clone: Its antigen is not identified.

What was sequenced was memory CD4+ T cells sorted from blood. This clonotype was obtained from a human donor in good health. This chain connects TRBV19 to TRBJ2-5, with 11 bases matching TRBD2. In DNA form, the CDR3 reads TGTGCCAGTACCCAGAGAACTAGCGGGGGATTTCAAGAGACCCAGTACTTC. It codes for CASTQRTSGGFQETQYF. The variable domain in full, with the rest retrieved from reference TRBV19 and TRBJ2-5, is DGGITQSPKYLFRKEGQNVTLSCEQNLNHDAMYWYRQDPGQGLRLIYYSQIVNDFQKGDIAEGYSVSREKKESFPLTVTSAQKNPTAFYLCASTQRTSGGFQETQYFGPGTRLLVL.